The 8 T cell receptor beta chains below were found in one sample sequenced in a study of blood T cell repertoires in COVID-19. The method was immunoSEQ multiplex PCR; TCRdb's version includes in-frame clones alone and lacks a portion of them. This repertoire shows around 100,000 clones, around 81% found once; its top ten account for around 4.7%. Sequenced sample: peripheral blood. Source of these receptors: a man older than 75 with COVID-19, enrolled during active disease.

The chain has TRBV5-8 and TRBJ2-1; 11 bases align to TRBD2. The CDR3 covers 17 residues. Per germline, CDR1 SGHTS and CDR2 YDEGEE. Trimming cost V 3 bases and J 10 bases; bases outside gene matches: 15. As DNA, the CDR3 is TGTGCCAGCAGCTCGCACACCGGGACTAGCGGCTTCAACGAGCAGTTCTTC. It yields the protein CASSSHTGTSGFNEQFF.

The genes are TRBV27 and TRBJ1-5, with 8 bases identical to TRBD1. This CDR3 has 13 residues. The germline V gene has CDR1 MNHEY and CDR2 SMNVEV (reference sequence). The junction had 4 bases not matched to a gene; V was cut back by 6 bases and J by 6 bases. In DNA, the CDR3 is TGTGCCAGCAGCCGGACAGGGCTTCAGCCCCAGCATTTT. It codes for CASSRTGLQPQHF.

This clone was found once. The chain has TRBV18 and TRBJ1-1, with TRBD1 as a possible D gene (6 bases). The CDR3 loop spans 13 amino acids. The V gene's germline CDR1 is KGHSH and CDR2 LQKENI. V was clipped by 3 bases and J by 10 bases, with 15 bases between them. The CDR3 coding sequence is TGTGCCAGCTCACCTGGAATGAAACAGGGAGCTTTCTTT. Amino acid sequence: CASSPGMKQGAFF.

This clone was counted only a few times. V and J are TRBV21-1 and TRBJ1-5. TRBV21-1 is described as a pseudogene. This CDR3 is built from 17 residues. The CDR3 DNA reads as TGTGCCAGCAGCGCCCGCGAGGGTCCGTATAGCAATCAGCCCCAGCATTTT. As protein: CASSAREGPYSNQPQHF.

The J gene is TRBJ2-3, the V gene TRBV9, with TRBD2 matching 8 bases. Germline CDR1 is SGDLS and CDR2 is YYNGEE. After removal of 0 bases from V and 2 bases from J, the junction contained 5 bases not matched to a gene. This CDR3 comprises 16 residues. CDR3 bases: TGTGCCAGCAGCGTAGGCCTAGCGGGTATCACAGATACGCAGTATTTT. Translating gives CASSVGLAGITDTQYF.

This CDR3 is CASSVVGGATGELFF. In DNA form, the CDR3 reads TGTGCCAGCAGCGTAGTGGGGGGTGCCACCGGGGAGCTGTTTTTT. The V gene is TRBV9, the J gene TRBJ2-2, with D perhaps matching TRBD2 (6 bases). In germline, CDR1 is SGDLS, CDR2 YYNGEE. V lost 0 bases, J lost 4 bases, and 10 bases lay in between. CDR3 length equals 15 residues. Full variable domain (missing parts from reference TRBV9 and TRBJ2-2): DSGVTQTPKHLITATGQRVTLRCSPRSGDLSVYWYQQSLDQGLQFLIQYYNGEERAKGNILERFSAQQFPDLHSELNLSSLELGDSALYFCASSVVGGATGELFFGEGSRLTVL.

The CDR3 spells CASSYFVLQVNHEQYF. The CDR3, as DNA: TGTGCCAGCAGTTACTTTGTTTTACAGGTTAACCACGAGCAGTACTTC. J is TRBJ2-7 and V is TRBV6-5; a weak D match, TRBD1 (5 bases). The V end lost 1 base, the J end lost 5 bases, and 18 bases lay between the germline ends. Germline V gene data show CDR1 as MNHEY and CDR2 as SVGAGI. This CDR3 is 16 amino acids long.

The chain uses TRBV14 and TRBJ2-3; D is possibly TRBD1 (5 bases). The CDR3 runs 16 residues. Germline V gene data show CDR1 as SGHDN and CDR2 as FVKESK. V was clipped by 1 base and J by 0 bases, with 11 bases between them. The CDR3 sequence is CASSQGRQLSTDTQYF. CDR3 in DNA: TGTGCCAGCAGCCAAGGTCGACAGTTAAGCACAGATACGCAGTATTTT.